These T cell receptor beta chains were read from a single sample in a study of response to subunit inactivated influenza vaccine. Using its own MiXCR run on the RT-PCR reads, TCRdb lists one record per CDR3 protein. This sample has about 520,000 distinct CDR3 sequences, with roughly 27% found just once. The source material was CD4+ T cells sorted from PBMCs, sampled approximately 5 days after vaccination. The receptors come from a man in his forties or fifties who received an inactivated influenza vaccine. CDR3s include the opening cysteine and the closing phenylalanine or tryptophan. D genes are given only for firm matches. Clone size, where shown, is once, few, many, or a class for clones that have expanded.

>TRBV7-9|TRBJ1-5|many|TRBD1
CASGTGDQPQHF
TGTGCCAGCGGGACAGGGGACCAGCCCCAGCATTTT
>TRBV9|TRBJ2-1|NA|NA
CASSALLLLANEQFF
TGTGCCAGCAGCGCCCTCCTCCTGCTAGCGAATGAGCAGTTCTTC
>TRBV12-3/TRBV12-4|TRBJ2-1|few|TRBD2
CASSLPTSGINNEQFF
TGTGCCAGCAGTTTACCCACTAGCGGGATTAATAATGAGCAGTTCTTC
>TRBV3-1|TRBJ2-1|NA|NA
CASSQASTPNEQFF
TGTGCCAGCAGCCAGGCTAGTACCCCAAACGAGCAGTTCTTC
>TRBV11-1|TRBJ1-1|once|TRBD1
CASSWTGRDTEAFF
TGTGCCAGCAGCTGGACAGGGAGAGACACTGAAGCTTTCTTT
>TRBV20-1|TRBJ2-3|NA|NA
CSARAEQLGQYF
TGCAGTGCTAGGGCGGAACAGTTGGGGCAGTATTTT
>TRBV5-5|TRBJ2-1|NA|TRBD2
CASSLYGGVNNEQFF
TGTGCCAGCAGCTTGTACGGGGGGGTCAACAATGAGCAGTTCTTC
>TRBV15|TRBJ1-2|NA|NA
CATSRATGNYGYTF
TGTGCCACCAGCAGAGCGACGGGAAACTATGGCTACACCTTC
>TRBV2|TRBJ2-2|NA|NA
CASGDREGSGELFF
TGTGCCAGCGGCGACAGGGAGGGCTCCGGGGAGCTGTTTTTT
>TRBV20-1|TRBJ2-1|few|TRBD2
CSLPGLDYNEQFF
TGCAGCCTGCCGGGACTAGACTACAATGAGCAGTTCTTC
>TRBV7-2|TRBJ1-6|NA|TRBD1
CASSFGQGPGPPLHF
TGTGCCAGCAGCTTTGGACAGGGGCCGGGCCCACCCCTCCACTTT
>TRBV7-2|TRBJ2-1|NA|TRBD2
CASSSSGGDYNEQFF
TGTGCCAGCAGCTCTAGCGGGGGAGACTACAATGAGCAGTTCTTC
>TRBV10-3|TRBJ2-3|few|TRBD1
CAMRGQASTDTQYF
TGTGCCATGAGGGGACAGGCGAGCACAGATACGCAGTATTTT
>TRBV12-3/TRBV12-4|TRBJ2-7|many|NA
CASSSSNWVYEQYF
TGTGCCAGCAGTTCCTCGAATTGGGTTTACGAGCAGTACTTC
>TRBV4-1|TRBJ2-5|NA|NA
CASSPRAEQETQYF
TGCGCCAGCAGCCCTCGGGCAGAACAAGAGACCCAGTACTTC
>TRBV7-9|TRBJ2-1|NA|NA
CAISLDGSSYNEQFF
TGTGCCATCAGCTTAGACGGGAGCTCCTACAATGAGCAGTTCTTC
>TRBV28|TRBJ2-2|once|NA
CAGQGHTGELFF
TGTGCCGGTCAGGGCCACACCGGGGAGCTGTTTTTT
>TRBV5-1|TRBJ2-2|NA|NA
CASRKSGYTGELFF
TGCGCCAGCAGGAAGTCGGGGTACACCGGGGAGCTGTTTTTT
>TRBV20-1|TRBJ2-1|NA|TRBD2
CSAPGAGGRTYNEQFF
TGCAGTGCCCCAGGCGCGGGAGGGCGTACCTACAATGAGCAGTTCTTC
>TRBV20-1|TRBJ1-4|NA|NA
CSARGGVAGDEKLFF
TGCAGTGCTAGAGGGGGCGTGGCAGGGGATGAAAAACTGTTTTTT
>TRBV10-3|TRBJ2-2|NA|TRBD1
CAIRRTGNTGELFF
TGTGCCATCAGAAGGACAGGCAACACCGGGGAGCTGTTTTTT
>TRBV5-5|TRBJ2-2|NA|TRBD2
CASSSNPTSGGNTGELFF
TGTGCCAGCAGCTCAAACCCAACTAGCGGGGGGAACACCGGGGAGCTGTTTTTT
>TRBV5-1|TRBJ1-2|few|TRBD1
CASRTQGGERTYTF
TGCGCCAGCAGGACACAGGGGGGAGAAAGGACCTACACCTTC
>TRBV12-3/TRBV12-4|TRBJ1-2|NA|NA
CASSLESGYYGYTF
TGTGCCAGCAGTTTAGAATCGGGTTACTATGGCTACACCTTC
>TRBV12-3/TRBV12-4|TRBJ2-5|many|NA
CASRANVQETQYF
TGTGCCAGCCGAGCAAACGTACAAGAGACCCAGTACTTC
>TRBV20-1|TRBJ1-1|NA|NA
CSAKGTVIEAFF
TGCAGTGCGAAAGGGACTGTGATCGAAGCTTTCTTT
>TRBV24-1|TRBJ2-1|NA|NA
CATSKSATSNEQFF
TGTGCCACCAGTAAATCGGCGACTAGTAATGAGCAGTTCTTC